The rows below give T cell receptor beta chains drawn from one sample of a study of OX40 agonist ivuxolimab in advanced cancers. The protocol was immunoSEQ multiplex PCR, while the TCRdb copy is restricted to in-frame clones and leaves out a portion. The repertoire holds 27,000 or so clones, 70% to 90% seen once, with less than 50% in the top ten. This sample comprised CD4+ or CD8+ T cells sorted from blood, obtained in a trial of the OX40 agonist ivuxolimab. Receptor source: an adult with an advanced solid tumor such as melanoma, head and neck, liver or kidney cancer. Both conserved end residues are part of each CDR3. D genes are given only for firm matches. Clone size is shown for a subset of rows, as once, few, many or a class of expanded clone.

.	TRBV11-2	TRBJ1-6	.	TGTGCCAGCAGCTTAATGGACAGCAATTCACCCCTCCACTTT	CASSLMDSNSPLHF
.	TRBV6-5	TRBJ1-3	.	TGTGCCAGCAGCCCGGACAGTGGAAACACCATATATTTT	CASSPDSGNTIYF
.	TRBV9	TRBJ2-3	TRBD2	TGTGCCAGCAGCGTAGAAGTCACTAGCGGGGGGGCCTATACGCAGTATTTT	CASSVEVTSGGAYTQYF
.	TRBV18	TRBJ1-1	.	TGTGCCAGCTCACCAATGGTTACTAACACTGAAGCTTTCTTT	CASSPMVTNTEAFF
.	TRBV7-8	TRBJ2-1	.	TGTGCCAGCAGCCCACCGGGAGACAATGAGCAGTTCTTC	CASSPPGDNEQFF
few	TRBV2	TRBJ2-7	.	TGTGCCAGCAGTGAAGCGCTTGAGGGCCCAATCTCCTACGAGCAGTACTTC	CASSEALEGPISYEQYF
.	TRBV11-3	TRBJ2-5	.	TGTGCCAGCAGCTTAGAAGCAGTGACCCAGTACTTC	CASSLEAVTQYF
.	TRBV5-1	TRBJ2-1	.	TGCGCCAGCAGCTTGGGTGACAGGGGAGGGGGCAATGAGCAGTTCTTC	CASSLGDRGGGNEQFF
.	TRBV7-6	TRBJ2-7	.	TGTGCCAGCAGCTCTCTAGAGGCAGCCTACGAGCAGTACTTC	CASSSLEAAYEQYF
.	TRBV2	TRBJ1-1	.	TGTGCCAGGGATTCCGGGGGCGTTGGGACTGAAGCTTTCTTT	CARDSGGVGTEAFF
.	TRBV2	TRBJ2-3	TRBD2	TGTGCCAGCATCACCCTCCAGTTAGCGGGGCCAGATACGCAGTATTTT	CASITLQLAGPDTQYF
once	TRBV9	TRBJ2-4	.	TGTGCCAGCAGCGATGGGCAGGGAGAAAACATTCAGTACTTC	CASSDGQGENIQYF
.	TRBV2	TRBJ2-7	.	TGTGCCAGCAGTGACGCTCCTCACGAGCAGTACTTC	CASSDAPHEQYF
.	TRBV5-1	TRBJ2-3	TRBD1	TGCGCCAGCAGCCGAGGACAGGGAGGAAGAACAGATACGCAGTATTTT	CASSRGQGGRTDTQYF
.	TRBV6-5	TRBJ1-5	.	TGTGCCAGCAGTTCCCCCCAGGGAGTCCAGCCCCAGCATTTT	CASSSPQGVQPQHF
.	TRBV13	TRBJ2-1	TRBD2	TGTGCCAGCAGCTTAATGGGTCTAGCGGGAAATGAGCAGTTCTTC	CASSLMGLAGNEQFF
.	TRBV30	TRBJ1-3	.	TGTGCCTGGACATTGAGCTCTGGAAACACCATATATTTT	CAWTLSSGNTIYF
.	TRBV5-6	TRBJ1-3	.	TGTGCCAGCAGCAAAATACAGAACTCTGGAAACACCATATATTTT	CASSKIQNSGNTIYF
few	TRBV10-2	TRBJ1-6	.	TGCGCCAGCAGTGAGGGTGGGGGGGACATCATCCACTTT	CASSEGGGDIIHF
few	TRBV30	TRBJ1-5	TRBD1	TGTGCCTGGAGAGAAGGGACAGGGTTTCAGCCCCAGCATTTT	CAWREGTGFQPQHF
.	TRBV6-4	TRBJ2-3	.	TGTGCCAGCAGTGACTCGAAGGGGGGATCAGATACGCAGTATTTT	CASSDSKGGSDTQYF
.	TRBV2	TRBJ1-1	.	TGTGCCAGCAGTGAGAGTCAGGAGCCTTTCTTT	CASSESQEPFF
.	TRBV10-3	TRBJ2-4	.	TGTGCCATCAGTGTTGATAAAAACATTCAGTACTTC	CAISVDKNIQYF
.	TRBV7-9	TRBJ2-1	.	TGTGCCAGCAGCTTCGTGAAGGTGGGGGCCTACAATGAGCAGTTCTTC	CASSFVKVGAYNEQFF
.	TRBV11-2	TRBJ1-2	.	TGTGCCAGCAGCTTAGACCTGCCTCCGGGATTATATGGCTACACCTTC	CASSLDLPPGLYGYTF
.	TRBV27	TRBJ2-5	.	TGTGCCAGCAGTCATAACCAAGAGACCCAGTACTTC	CASSHNQETQYF
.	TRBV5-1	TRBJ1-1	.	TGCGCCAGCAGCCCCGGTGGGAACACTGAAGCTTTCTTT	CASSPGGNTEAFF
.	TRBV7-6	TRBJ2-7	.	TGTGCTAGCAGCTTAAACGGCTACGAGCAGTACTTC	CASSLNGYEQYF
.	TRBV19	TRBJ2-2	TRBD2	TGTGCCAGTAACACCTTCGGGACTAGCGGTTACACCGGGGAGCTGTTTTTT	CASNTFGTSGYTGELFF
.	TRBV9	TRBJ2-2	.	TGTGCCAGCAGCGAATGGACAGAGAACACCGGGGAGCTGTTTTTT	CASSEWTENTGELFF
.	TRBV28	TRBJ2-3	.	TGTGCCAGCAGCCCCACCGGACTACTGGAGGGCACAGATACGCAGTATTTT	CASSPTGLLEGTDTQYF
.	TRBV5-4	TRBJ2-7	TRBD2	TGTGCCAGCAGCCCTAGCGGGCGTTACGAGCAGTACTTC	CASSPSGRYEQYF
.	TRBV4-1	TRBJ2-7	TRBD1	TGCGCCAGCAGCCGCGACAGGGGGTACGAGCAGTACTTC	CASSRDRGYEQYF
once	TRBV7-3	TRBJ2-1	TRBD1	TGTGCCAGCAGCTACCGGACAGGGGCTAATGAGCAGTTCTTC	CASSYRTGANEQFF
.	TRBV4-1	TRBJ1-6	TRBD1	TGCGCCAGCAGCCTTAAGACAGGGCGTGATTATAATTCACCCCTCCACTTT	CASSLKTGRDYNSPLHF
.	TRBV29-1	TRBJ2-1	TRBD1	TGCAGCGTGAAGACAGGGGAGGTCAATGAGCAGTTCTTC	CSVKTGEVNEQFF